This passage covers 27 T cell receptor beta chains from one sample sequenced in a study of T cell changes during pregnancy in multiple sclerosis (dated by TCRdb to the late 2010s). The library was obtained by the immunoSEQ multiplex PCR assay. Imported from immuneACCESS, the table was reduced by TCRdb to in-frame sequences with V and J called. These copies leave out some clones; in studies compared against another copy, an unresolved V gene accounts for under half, and the cause of the remainder is not known. The sample records about 57,000 clones, about 85% of which are singletons. The biggest ten clones account for around 0.4% of the sample. The material sequenced was CD4+ T cells from peripheral blood mononuclear cells, taken in the third trimester of pregnancy. These receptors all stem from a female donor with multiple sclerosis, enrolled in a pregnancy study.

This chain uses TRBV18 with TRBJ1-2, with D tentatively TRBD1 (5 bases). With 3 bases removed from V and 5 bases from J, the gap between germline ends came to 16 bases. CDR1 KGHSH and CDR2 LQKENI come from the germline V gene. The CDR3 sequence is 15 residues long. CDR3 residues: CASSPSTASPYGYTF. The CDR3 bases are TGTGCCAGCTCACCCTCGACAGCCAGTCCGTATGGCTACACCTTC.

The chain joins TRBV19 to TRBJ2-7, with D hard to call. The CDR3 contains 13 residues. The germline gives CDR1 LNHDA, CDR2 SQIVND (reference sequence). Trimming took off 2 bases at V and 2 bases at J, with 7 bases between the two ends. In DNA form, the CDR3 reads TGTGCCAGTAGTATACAGGTCGCCTACGAGCAGTACTTC. Translated: CASSIQVAYEQYF.

This clone is deemed medium-sized. The chain joins TRBV5-1 to TRBJ1-1; a weak D match, TRBD1 (6 bases). V was trimmed by 0 bases and J by 4 bases, leaving 19 bases between them. This CDR3 has 17 residues. Per the germline V gene, CDR1 is SGHRS and CDR2 is YFSETQ. CDR3 region: CASSLGPGGASATEAFF. The CDR3, as DNA: TGCGCCAGCAGCTTGGGTCCGGGGGGCGCGTCGGCCACTGAAGCTTTCTTT.

This clone was recorded at least ten times. The chain has TRBV11-2 and TRBJ2-1, with D maybe TRBD2 (6 bases). Trimming cost V 1 base and J 10 bases, with 23 bases left between them. From germline, CDR1 is SGHAT and CDR2 FQNNGV. This CDR3 has 17 amino acids. The CDR3 region is CASSLAFRERQKWEQFF. The CDR3 nucleotides read TGTGCCAGCAGCTTAGCTTTCCGGGAGCGCCAAAAATGGGAGCAGTTCTTC.

This clone was detected once. V and J are TRBV27 and TRBJ2-6; D remains ambiguous. Trimming took off 6 bases at V and 0 bases at J, with 12 bases between the two ends. The CDR3 totals 16 residues. CDR1 is MNHEY and CDR2 is SMNVEV in the germline V gene (reference sequence). In DNA form, the CDR3 reads TGTGCCAGCAGCATCCGACGGAGCTCTGGGGCCAACGTCCTGACTTTC. Its translation is CASSIRRSSGANVLTF. The entire variable domain, with the rest obtained from reference TRBV27 and TRBJ2-6, is as follows: EAQVTQNPRYLITVTGKKLTVTCSQNMNHEYMSWYRQDPGLGLRQIYYSMNVEVTDKGDVPEGYKVSRKEKRNFPLILESPSPNQTSLYFCASSIRRSSGANVLTFGAGSRLTVL.

This rearrangement joins TRBV7-6 to TRBJ1-2; D possibly corresponds to TRBD1 (6 bases). The CDR3 runs 17 residues. Germline CDR1 SGHVS, CDR2 FNYEAQ. V was cut by 8 bases and J by 5 bases, with 27 bases left in between. Written as DNA, the CDR3 is TGTGCCAGCCACCCGGGGCTGAGGGGGTGGGAGAATTATGGCTACACCTTC. Residues: CASHPGLRGWENYGYTF.

CDR3 loop: CASSQARLGREQFF. The CDR3 nucleotides read TGTGCCAGCAGCCAAGCCCGACTAGGAAGGGAGCAGTTCTTC. This sequence joins TRBV4-2 and TRBJ2-1; perhaps TRBD2 as D (6 bases). The V end lost 1 base, the J end lost 10 bases, and 14 bases lay between the germline ends. Germline loops: CDR1 LGHNA, CDR2 YNFKEQ. This CDR3 has 14 residues.

CDR3 loop: CASRTGEGVNEQFF. CDR3 nucleotides: TGTGCCAGCAGGACGGGAGAGGGAGTCAATGAGCAGTTCTTC. The chain couples TRBV6-4 to TRBJ2-1; possibly TRBD2 for D (6 bases). Germline CDR1 and CDR2: MRHNA and SNTAGT. The CDR3 sequence is 14 residues long. Between the trimmed V and J ends, which lost 6 bases and 6 bases, there was a span of 15 bases.

This sequence joins TRBV19 and TRBJ1-3; tentatively, D is TRBD1 (5 bases). Germline CDR1 LNHDA, CDR2 SQIVND (reference sequence). Trimming left V 8 bases short and J 2 bases short, with 13 bases between. This CDR3 is 14 amino acids long. Here the CDR3 reads CASGRSGTGNTIYF. In DNA form, the CDR3 reads TGTGCCAGTGGAAGGTCAGGGACTGGAAACACCATATATTTT.

Only one count was recorded for this clone. The rearrangement uses TRBV30 and TRBJ2-2; 7 positions match TRBD1. Germline V gene lookup returns CDR1 GTSNPN and CDR2 SVGIG (reference sequence). The CDR3 has 14 amino acids. Losses at the gene ends were 3 bases for V and 0 bases for J; bases not matched to a gene: 1. CDR3 DNA: TGTGCCTGGAGGGGACAGCCGAACACCGGGGAGCTGTTTTTT. As protein: CAWRGQPNTGELFF.

The CDR3 spells CSVEVSVNTEAFF. In DNA form, the CDR3 reads TGCAGCGTTGAAGTCTCCGTGAACACTGAAGCTTTCTTT. The V gene is TRBV29-1, the J gene TRBJ1-1; D is uncertain. The V end was cut by 1 base, the J end by 0 bases, with 6 bases between. Per the germline V gene, CDR1 is SQVTM and CDR2 is ANQGSEA. The CDR3 totals 13 residues.

The chain employs TRBV30 and TRBJ1-2; D is perhaps TRBD1 (5 bases). Germline CDR1 is GTSNPN and CDR2 is SVGIG (reference sequence). The V end was cut by 8 bases, the J end by 8 bases, with 24 bases between. The CDR3 is 14 amino acids. CDR3 in amino acids: CALKFPDRRDGYTF. CDR3 sequence (DNA): TGTGCCCTGAAGTTTCCCGACAGACGCGACGGCTACACCTTC.

The chain links TRBV19 to TRBJ2-1; 8 nucleotides agree with TRBD2. With V trimmed by 6 bases and J by 6 bases, 7 bases remained unmatched. Germline V lookup: CDR1 LNHDA, CDR2 SQIVND (reference sequence). This CDR3 is 14 amino acids long. The CDR3 DNA follows: TGTGCCAGTAGAATACTAGCGGAAGGCAATGAGCAGTTCTTC. Translated: CASRILAEGNEQFF.

The count of this clone is one. CDR3 nucleotide sequence: TGTGCCAGCAGACTACCTATTCACCCCTACGAGCAGTACTTC. Translated, it gives CASRLPIHPYEQYF. This chain uses TRBV6-1 with TRBJ2-7; D gene unclear. Germline loops: CDR1 MNHNS, CDR2 SASEGT. The V end lost 6 bases, the J end lost 2 bases, and 14 bases lay between the germline ends. This CDR3 is 14 amino acids long.

The chain employs TRBV5-8 and TRBJ2-3, with TRBD2 as a possible D gene (5 bases). Trimming cost V 0 bases and J 4 bases, with 15 bases left between them. Per germline, CDR1 SGHTS and CDR2 YDEGEE. The CDR3 totals 16 residues. The DNA for the CDR3 is TGTGCCAGCAGCTTGGAAGTTGGTCAGAGGGCAGATACGCAGTATTTT. Translated, it gives CASSLEVGQRADTQYF. The full variable domain, completed using reference TRBV5-8 and TRBJ2-3, is EAGVTQSPTHLIKTRGQQATLRCSPISGHTSVYWYQQALGLGLQFLLWYDEGEERNRGNFPPRFSGRQFPNYSSELNVNALELEDSALYLCASSLEVGQRADTQYFGPGTRLTVL.

The gene calls are TRBV11-2 and TRBJ1-3, with D unresolved. Per germline, CDR1 SGHAT and CDR2 FQNNGV. The CDR3 loop spans 14 amino acids. The ends were cut back, 8 bases at V and 0 bases at J, with 11 bases in the middle. The CDR3 coding sequence is TGTGCCAGCGGAGAGGCGAGCTCTGGAAACACCATATATTTT. Residues: CASGEASSGNTIYF. Combining the CDR3 with reference TRBV11-2 and TRBJ1-3 gives the whole variable domain EAGVAQSPRYKIIEKRQSVAFWCNPISGHATLYWYQQILGQGPKLLIQFQNNGVVDDSQLPKDRFSAERLKGVDSTLKIQPAKLEDSAVYLCASGEASSGNTIYFGEGSWLTVV.

This clone was observed a few times. The chain links TRBV6-1 to TRBJ1-1; 10 bases match TRBD1. Germline CDR1 MNHNS, CDR2 SASEGT. The trim removed 6 bases at V and 4 bases at J, leaving 5 bases unmatched. This CDR3 spans 14 amino acids. The CDR3 region is CASRPWTGGTEAFF. In DNA form, the CDR3 reads TGTGCCAGCAGACCTTGGACAGGGGGCACTGAAGCTTTCTTT.

The V gene is TRBV5-8, the J gene TRBJ1-4, with 11 bases aligning to TRBD1. Germline V gives CDR1 SGHTS, CDR2 YDEGEE. Trimming took 5 bases from V and 2 from J; bases not matched to a gene: 8. The CDR3 runs 17 residues. CDR3 nucleotide sequence: TGTGCCAGCAGTTCCGGACAGGGGGCGCGGACTAATGAAAAACTGTTTTTT. This translates into CASSSGQGARTNEKLFF. The full variable domain, in which reference TRBV5-8 and TRBJ1-4 provide the parts outside the CDR3, is EAGVTQSPTHLIKTRGQQATLRCSPISGHTSVYWYQQALGLGLQFLLWYDEGEERNRGNFPPRFSGRQFPNYSSELNVNALELEDSALYLCASSSGQGARTNEKLFFGSGTQLSVL.

This clone was seen only once. This rearrangement joins TRBV7-8 to TRBJ2-7, with TRBD1 as a possible D gene (6 bases). Germline V gene lookup returns CDR1 SGHVS and CDR2 FQNEAQ. CDR3 length: 13 amino acids. The V gene lost 5 bases and the J gene lost 4 bases, with 12 bases spanning the gap. CDR3 residues: CASSLRQVYEQYF. The CDR3 nucleotides are TGTGCCAGCAGCCTCCGACAGGTTTACGAGCAGTACTTC.

This clone was detected once. The chain recombines TRBV18 with TRBJ1-4; D might be TRBD1 (6 bases). V gave up 4 bases and J gave up 8 bases, with 20 bases separating them. Germline values: CDR1 KGHSH, CDR2 LQKENI. This CDR3 comprises 16 residues. The CDR3 DNA reads as TGTGCCAGCTCACTTCTAACCGGGACACTGAGAGAAAAACTGTTTTTT. Translated: CASSLLTGTLREKLFF.

The chain is built from TRBV5-6 and TRBJ1-4, with D perhaps TRBD1 (5 bases). The ends were cut back, 1 base at V and 8 bases at J, with 18 bases in the middle. The length of the CDR3 is 16 residues. The germline V gene has CDR1 SGHDT and CDR2 YYEEEE. CDR3 protein: CASSLRSSRVGEKLFF. CDR3 DNA: TGTGCCAGCAGCTTGCGAAGCAGCAGGGTGGGAGAAAAACTGTTTTTT.

The chain employs TRBV7-3 and TRBJ1-2; the D gene is possibly TRBD1 (6 bases). Trimming removed 5 bases from V and 4 bases from J, with 17 bases in between. The CDR3 is 15 amino acids. The germline CDR1 and CDR2 sequences are SGHTA and FQGTGA. DNA for the CDR3: TGTGCCAGCAGCCCCTCCAGGGACAACTCCTATGGCTACACCTTC. This translates into CASSPSRDNSYGYTF.

The chain combines TRBV19 with TRBJ1-2; possibly TRBD1 for D (5 bases). This CDR3 contains 13 residues. From germline, CDR1 is LNHDA and CDR2 SQIVND (reference sequence). Trimming left V 1 base short and J 8 bases short, with 11 bases between. The CDR3 is CASSIGPQAGYTF. The CDR3 DNA reads as TGTGCCAGTAGTATAGGACCACAGGCGGGCTACACCTTC.

This clone has only one observation. The chain combines TRBV11-3 with TRBJ2-3, with 7 bases lining up with TRBD1. The ends lost 4 bases at V and 3 bases at J; junction bases unmatched: 4. The germline V gene encodes CDR1 SGHNT and CDR2 YENEEA. The CDR3 loop spans 14 amino acids. For the CDR3, the DNA is TGTGCCAGCAGCTCAGGCAGGGGGACAGATACGCAGTATTTT. The encoded protein is CASSSGRGTDTQYF.

The chain couples TRBV7-9 to TRBJ1-6, with D unresolved. Trimming pared 5 bases from V and 12 bases from J, leaving 20 bases between. The CDR3 runs 15 residues. Germline CDR1 is SEHNR and CDR2 is FQNEAQ (reference sequence). The CDR3 DNA reads as TGTGCCAGCAGCCCAACTGCCCCTTTTTTTTTACCCCTCCACTTT. Protein product: CASSPTAPFFLPLHF.

This clone came up a few times. The genes are TRBV11-1 and TRBJ2-1, with TRBD2 as a possible D gene (7 bases). The length of the CDR3 is 15 residues. Germline loops: CDR1 SGHAT, CDR2 FQDESV (reference sequence). V was trimmed by 2 bases and J by 5 bases, leaving 13 bases between them. The CDR3 protein is CASSLRGALNNEQFF. Here the CDR3 DNA reads TGTGCCAGCAGCTTACGGGGGGCTCTAAACAATGAGCAGTTCTTC.

The chain employs TRBV5-1 and TRBJ1-4; a possible D gene is TRBD1 (5 bases). This CDR3 has 14 residues. CDR1 and CDR2 from the germline V gene are SGHRS and YFSETQ. V lost 0 bases, J lost 3 bases, and 6 bases lay in between. The CDR3 region has the DNA TGCGCCAGCAGCTTGGGGGGCTCTAATGAAAAACTGTTTTTT. Translation gives CASSLGGSNEKLFF.